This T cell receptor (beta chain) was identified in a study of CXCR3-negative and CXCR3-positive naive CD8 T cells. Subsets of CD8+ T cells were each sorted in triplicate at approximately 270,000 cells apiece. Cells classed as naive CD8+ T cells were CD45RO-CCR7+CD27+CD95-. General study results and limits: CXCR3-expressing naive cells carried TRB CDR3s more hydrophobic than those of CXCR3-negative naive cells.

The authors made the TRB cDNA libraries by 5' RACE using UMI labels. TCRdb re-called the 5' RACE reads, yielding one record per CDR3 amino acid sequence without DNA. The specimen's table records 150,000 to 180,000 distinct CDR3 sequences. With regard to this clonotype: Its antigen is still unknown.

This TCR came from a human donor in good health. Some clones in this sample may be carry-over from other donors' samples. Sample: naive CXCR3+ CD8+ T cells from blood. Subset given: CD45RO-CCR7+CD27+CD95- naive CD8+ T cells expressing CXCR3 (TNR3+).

CDR3 residues: CASSWGGSTGELFF. The chain links TRBV12-3 or TRBV12-4 to TRBJ2-2; no DNA is available, so the TRBD1 call from TCRdb remains unchecked. The CDR3 sequence is 14 residues long.